This TCR beta chain originates from a study of blood T cell repertoires in COVID-19. On the study more broadly: Acute-phase and convalescent COVID-19 samples originated in the United States, Italy and Spain. The cDNA or gDNA used as material had been derived from T cells, B-cell-depleted T cells, or PBMCs.

Trimming left V 6 bases short and J 3 bases short, with 11 bases between. CDR3 length: 13 amino acids. Germline CDR1 SGHTA, CDR2 FQGTGA. Sequencing used immunoSEQ multiplex PCR; TCRdb keeps in-frame clones, though not all of them. The sample includes roughly 35,000 clones, 78% of them seen just once. This clone turned up a few times. Sequencing used peripheral blood. This chain uses TRBV7-3 with TRBJ1-2; D gene ambiguous. The receptor was isolated from an elderly man with acute or convalescent COVID-19. CDR3 DNA: TGTGCCAGCAGGAGCTCCTCGGACTATGGCTACACCTTC. This gives the protein CASRSSSDYGYTF. Together with reference TRBV7-3 and TRBJ1-2, the CDR3 gives the full variable domain: GAGVSQTPSNKVTEKGKYVELRCDPISGHTALYWYRQSLGQGPEFLIYFQGTGAADDSGLPNDRFFAVRPEGSVSTLKIQRTERGDSAVYLCASRSSSDYGYTFGSGTRLTVV.